Reported below is one TCR beta chain. The sample comes from a study of blood T cell repertoires in COVID-19. In the authors' workflow: How many nucleated cells were present was estimated from reference gene primer amplification. The data were produced by immunoSEQ multiplex PCR, yet TCRdb's version contains in-frame clones alone and is incomplete. V and J calls and clone size are copied from that table; D and trimming were computed from the DNA. The profile covers 210,000 or so clones, with around 86% appearing a single time and more than 8.5% taken by the ten largest. The CDR3 sequence is 14 residues long. J lost 1 base, V lost 6 bases, and 1 base had no gene match. The germline CDR1 and CDR2 sequences are MNHEY and SVGAGI. Enrollees, about 18 to 90 years old, lived in fewer than 25 US areas. Categorization into cohorts depended on clinical history that participants reported.

V and J are TRBV6-5 and TRBJ1-1, with TRBD1 matching over 11 bases. This TCR derives from a woman between 45 and 65 years old with acute COVID-19. The source material was PBMCs or T cells enriched from blood (not recorded which). The CDR3 protein is CASRGTGGNTEAFF. The CDR3 nucleotides read TGTGCCAGCAGAGGGACAGGGGGGAACACTGAAGCTTTCTTT.